Each of the 24 T cell receptor beta chains below was sequenced from the same sample in a study of T cells in women clearing cervical HPV infection. Produced via immunoSEQ multiplex PCR; TCRdb's table is partial and in-frame only. The sample holds tens of thousands of clones. Sequencing was done on a sample of blood buffy coat. All receptors come from a woman between 18 and 70 years old with a cervical HPV16 infection that either progressed to CIN3+ or cleared (not recorded which).

CDR3 DNA (partial): TGCGCCAGCAGCTTCCAGGGGGAGGGCACTGAA. This gives the protein CASSFQGEGTE. The whole CDR3 protein is CASSFQGEGTEAFF. The V call is TRBV5-1, the J call TRBJ1-1; 7 bases agree with TRBD1. The read ends 3 residues before the CDR3 terminus; that terminus is restored from the germline J gene. After removal of 2 bases from V and 4 bases from J, the junction contained 5 bases not matched to a gene. Germline CDR1 and CDR2: SGHRS and YFSETQ. The CDR3 has 14 amino acids.

According to its frequency, this clone is medium-sized. The read ends 3 residues early relative to the CDR3; the germline J gene fills the gap. The chain joins TRBV30 to TRBJ2-7; D uncertain. Trimming removed 4 bases from V and 0 bases from J, with 10 bases in between. This CDR3 is 13 amino acids long. Germline-derived CDR1 and CDR2 are GTSNPN and SVGIG (reference sequence). CDR3 DNA, as far as it was read: TGTGCCTGGACGGGTCCGGACTCCTACGAG. Its translation: CAWTGPDSYE. The CDR3 in full is CAWTGPDSYEQYF.

A word on this clone: The read terminates 3 residues ahead of where the CDR3 ends, so the germline J gene completes it. The V gene is TRBV29-1, the J gene TRBJ2-2; D is possibly TRBD2 (5 bases). V was trimmed by 5 bases and J by 7 bases, leaving 14 bases between them. The CDR3 sequence is 13 residues long. Germline CDR1 reads SQVTM; CDR2 reads ANQGSEA. The CDR3 spells CSVKTTGYGELFF. The CDR3 DNA, read in part, is TGCAGCGTTAAAACTACGGGGTACGGGGAG.

This clone is deemed medium-sized by its frequency. The missing CDR3 end, 3 residues past where the read stops, is filled in from the germline J gene. This sequence joins TRBV5-4 and TRBJ1-2; 11 bases map to TRBD1. The germline gives CDR1 SGHNT, CDR2 YYREEE (reference sequence). The CDR3 runs 15 residues. J gave up 3 bases and V 4 bases, and 5 bases lay outside the gene matches. CDR3 DNA, as far as it was read: TGTGCCAGCAGCAGAAAGGGACAGGGGGACTATGGC. Protein sequence: CASSRKGQGDYG. The whole CDR3 is CASSRKGQGDYGYTF.

As for this clone: Read coverage stops 3 residues before the CDR3 terminus; the germline J gene supplies the remainder. The chain is built from TRBV7-9 and TRBJ2-1; 11 positions agree with TRBD2. Germline trimming cut 0 bases from V and 9 bases from J; bases unmatched to any gene: 4. This CDR3 is 15 amino acids long. Germline CDR1 and CDR2: SEHNR and FQNEAQ (reference sequence). Incomplete CDR3 DNA: TGTGCCAGCAGCTTAGCGTCAGGACTAGCGGGTGAG. Translated, it gives CASSLASGLAGE. The CDR3, in full, reads CASSLASGLAGEQFF.

With regard to this clone: The sequenced fragment ends 3 residues before the CDR3 boundary, so the rest is inferred from the germline J gene. Other DNA sequences from this sample encode an identical CDR3 as well. This sequence joins TRBV18 and TRBJ2-3; D is possibly TRBD1 (5 bases). The CDR3 sequence is 13 residues long. Germline CDR1 is KGHSH and CDR2 is LQKENI. The V gene lost 10 bases and the J gene lost 0 bases, with 11 bases spanning the gap. This CDR3 reads CATEGVSTDTQYF. Incomplete CDR3 DNA: TGTGCCACCGAAGGGGTGAGCACAGATACG.

Details on this clone: The read is 3 residues too short to cover the CDR3 end, so that end is filled in from the germline J gene. This rearrangement joins TRBV7-3 to TRBJ1-1; D might be TRBD1 (6 bases). V lost 2 bases and J 5 bases, leaving 12 bases between the germline ends. The CDR3 is made up of 14 amino acids. Per germline, CDR1 SGHTA and CDR2 FQGTGA. CDR3 loop: CASSLQGIGTEAFF. CDR3 DNA (partial): TGTGCCAGCAGCTTACAGGGGATCGGAACTGAA.

Comment on this clone: Read sequence stops 3 residues before the CDR3 end, and the germline J gene provides the missing end. The chain is built from TRBV2 and TRBJ2-7; 7 positions agree with TRBD1. Germline V CDR1 and CDR2: SNHLY, FYNNEI. The CDR3 sequence is 13 residues long. Unmatched junction bases numbered 7, after V lost 10 bases and J lost 1 base. The CDR3 sequence is CAKGTALSYEQYF. The DNA read from the CDR3 is TGTGCCAAAGGGACAGCGCTGTCCTACGAG.

As for this clone: The read falls 3 residues short of the CDR3 end, and the missing part is taken from the germline J gene. V is TRBV6-2 or TRBV6-3 and J is TRBJ2-3; TRBD2 matches at 8 bases. The V gene's germline CDR1 is MNHEY and CDR2 SVGEGT. The CDR3 length is 15 residues. V shed 0 bases and J 4 bases; nucleotides not matched to a gene: 3. The CDR3 reads CASSYSAGVPDTQYF. The CDR3 bases that were read are TGTGCCAGCAGTTACTCAGCGGGAGTCCCAGATACG.

Note on this clone: The CDR3 is cut off 3 residues early in the read; its end comes from the germline J gene. The rearrangement links TRBV25-1 to TRBJ1-1; no definite D call. The V gene's germline CDR1 is MGHDK and CDR2 SYGVNS. The CDR3 spans 13 residues. Deletions cut 3 bases from V and 2 bases from J, with 7 bases between. The covered CDR3 bases are TGTGCCAGCAGTGATCAGATAAACACTGAA. Its translation is CASSDQINTE. The CDR3 in full is CASSDQINTEAFF.

Notes on this clone: The CDR3 goes on 3 residues after the read ends, and that part is filled in from the germline J gene. The rearrangement uses TRBV7-2 and TRBJ2-1; tentatively, D is TRBD2 (5 bases). Germline CDR1 SGHTA, CDR2 FQGNSA. V shed 5 bases and J shed 5 bases, with 13 bases lying between them. The CDR3 consists of 14 residues. The CDR3 loop reads CASSLGLANNEQFF. CDR3 DNA, as far as it was read: TGTGCCAGCAGCCTAGGACTGGCCAACAATGAG.

Comments on this clone: The read gets to within 3 residues of the CDR3 end, and the germline J gene fills in the rest. This rearrangement joins TRBV11-1 to TRBJ2-5; D call uncertain. The germline V and J ends were trimmed by 5 bases and 2 bases, with 12 bases remaining between them. This CDR3 contains 14 residues. Germline CDR1 is SGHAT and CDR2 is FQDESV (reference sequence). The DNA read from the CDR3 is TGTGCCAGCAGCAACTACGGAATTCAAGAGACC. The encoded protein is CASSNYGIQET. The whole CDR3 protein is CASSNYGIQETQYF.

Judged by frequency, this clone is medium-sized. The CDR3 end falls 3 residues outside the read, so it is completed with the germline J gene. The genes are TRBV2 and TRBJ2-3; D not resolved. This CDR3 comprises 12 residues. CDR1 is SNHLY and CDR2 is FYNNEI in the germline V gene. V was cut by 5 bases and J by 0 bases, with 3 bases left in between. The CDR3 spells CASSISTDTQYF. The part of the CDR3 DNA that was read is TGTGCCAGCAGTATAAGCACAGATACG.

Comment on this clone: The CDR3 is cut off 3 residues early in the read; its end comes from the germline J gene. The genes are TRBV4-1 and TRBJ2-3; 12 bases are shared with TRBD2. V gave up 4 bases and J gave up 3 bases; unmatched junction bases: 2. CDR3 length equals 15 residues. The germline CDR1 and CDR2 sequences are MGHRA and YSYEKL. The CDR3 sequence is CASSLTSGRTDTQYF. The CDR3 DNA, read in part, is TGCGCCAGCAGCCTGACTAGCGGGAGAACAGATACG.

A note on this clone: Coverage ceases 3 residues before the CDR3 finishes, and the germline J gene fills in the end. This chain uses TRBV20-1 with TRBJ2-3; the D gene is possibly TRBD1 (5 bases). This CDR3 is 13 amino acids long. Germline CDR1 is DFQATT and CDR2 is SNEGSKA (reference sequence). Trimming stripped 0 bases from V and 3 bases from J, with 7 bases between. CDR3 DNA, as far as it was read: TGCAGTGCTAGAGATCCAGGGACAGATACG. Protein sequence: CSARDPGTDT. The entire CDR3 reads CSARDPGTDTQYF.

Of note for this clone: The read stops 3 residues short of the end of the CDR3; the missing end is completed from the germline J gene. The chain has TRBV5-5 and TRBJ2-3; D call uncertain. Trimming removed 0 bases at V and 3 bases at J, with 8 bases between. The CDR3 contains 14 residues. From germline, CDR1 is SGHKS and CDR2 YYEKEE (reference sequence). CDR3 amino acids: CASSLAARTDTQYF. CDR3 DNA (partial): TGTGCCAGCAGCTTGGCCGCGCGGACAGATACG.

With respect to this clone: The missing CDR3 end, 3 residues past where the read stops, is filled in from the germline J gene. The rearrangement joins TRBV5-4 to TRBJ1-4; possibly TRBD1 for D (5 bases). Trimming pared 2 bases from V and 5 bases from J, leaving 13 bases between. This CDR3 has 15 residues. Germline CDR1 SGHNT, CDR2 YYREEE (reference sequence). The CDR3 sequence: CASSFGRGGNEKLFF. The sequenced part of the CDR3 DNA is TGTGCCAGCAGCTTTGGAAGGGGCGGCAATGAAAAA.

About this clone: The DNA ends 3 residues before the CDR3 does, and the rest of the CDR3 is filled in from the germline J gene. The rearrangement links TRBV29-1 to TRBJ2-2; D is ambiguous. This CDR3 is 10 amino acids long. Germline V gene lookup returns CDR1 SQVTM and CDR2 ANQGSEA. Trimming left V 5 bases short and J 5 bases short, with 3 bases between. The CDR3 sequence is CSVYTGELFF. The DNA read from the CDR3 is TGCAGCGTTTATACCGGGGAG.

With regard to this clone: The read comes to an end 3 residues before the CDR3 does, leaving the germline J gene to fill in the end. The gene calls are TRBV20-1 and TRBJ2-3, with 10 bases fitting TRBD1. Trimming took 4 bases from V and 0 from J; bases not matched to a gene: 13. Germline CDR1 is DFQATT and CDR2 is SNEGSKA (reference sequence). The CDR3 is 18 residues long. CDR3 DNA (partial): TGCAGTGCTACCAAGAGCCCCGGACAGGGGGTAAGCACAGATACG. Residues: CSATKSPGQGVSTDT. The entire CDR3 reads CSATKSPGQGVSTDTQYF.

To note about this clone: From the germline J gene comes the end of the CDR3, since the read stops 3 residues before it. The rearrangement links TRBV7-2 to TRBJ2-7; 9 bases are shared with TRBD1. This CDR3 comprises 16 residues. V lost 0 bases, J lost 3 bases, and 6 bases stayed unmatched. Germline values: CDR1 SGHTA, CDR2 FQGNSA. The CDR3 sequence is CASSLAGTGIIYEQYF. The CDR3 bases that were read are TGTGCCAGCAGCTTAGCCGGGACAGGGATAATCTACGAG.

In regard to this clone: The read is 3 residues too short to cover the CDR3 end, so that end is filled in from the germline J gene. The chain carries TRBV7-8 and TRBJ1-1, with a weak D call TRBD1 (6 bases). Trimming left V 5 bases short and J 0 bases short, with 10 bases between. The germline gives CDR1 SGHVS, CDR2 FQNEAQ. This CDR3 has 14 residues. Incomplete CDR3 DNA: TGTGCCAGCAGCCTAGACAGGATGAACACTGAA. Protein sequence: CASSLDRMNTE. The whole CDR3 region reads CASSLDRMNTEAFF.

As to this clone: The CDR3 end lies 3 residues beyond the end of the read and is filled in from the germline J gene. J is TRBJ2-7 and V is TRBV19, with D possibly matching TRBD2 (6 bases). The CDR3 extends over 14 amino acids. Per the germline V gene, CDR1 is LNHDA and CDR2 is SQIVND (reference sequence). Trimming removed 2 bases from V and 3 bases from J, with 11 bases in between. The DNA read from the CDR3 is TGTGCCAGTAGTATATACGGGACTGACTACGAG. Translation gives CASSIYGTDYE. The CDR3 in full is CASSIYGTDYEQYF.

To note about this clone: The CDR3 end lies 3 residues beyond the end of the read and is filled in from the germline J gene. The V gene is TRBV2, the J gene TRBJ2-5; TRBD2 agrees at 14 bases. The CDR3 totals 17 residues. The ends lost 5 bases at V and 5 bases at J; junction bases unmatched: 10. CDR1 and CDR2 (germline): SNHLY, FYNNEI. The DNA read from the CDR3 is TGTGCCAGCAGTAAATTCGGGACTAGCGGGAGTGTGGAGACC. It yields the protein CASSKFGTSGSVET. The entire CDR3 sequence reads CASSKFGTSGSVETQYF.

As for this clone: The CDR3 end is not reached by the read, which stops 3 residues before it; the germline J gene fills it in. The chain couples TRBV7-8 to TRBJ1-1, with 9 bases matching TRBD1. The CDR3 length is 13 residues. Germline values: CDR1 SGHVS, CDR2 FQNEAQ. V was pared by 3 bases and J by 6 bases, with 2 bases of the junction left unmatched. CDR3 DNA (partial): TGTGCCAGCAGCTTGGACAGGGGATCTGAA. This sequence encodes CASSLDRGSE. The CDR3 in its entirety is CASSLDRGSEAFF.